This T cell receptor beta chain was obtained from a study of blood T cell repertoires in COVID-19. Study in general: Samples taken during acute and convalescent COVID-19 were collected in the United States, Italy and Spain. PBMCs, B-cell-depleted T cells, or T cells were the source of the cDNA or gDNA that made up the material.

Under the authors' procedure: Estimation of nucleated cell counts was performed using reference gene primer amplification. TCRdb's copy holds only in-frame clones and misses some; the assay was immunoSEQ multiplex PCR. That table gives V, J and clone size, and the DNA gave D and trimming. The table lists a few hundred thousand clones, around 88% of them singletons. The J segment lost 7 bases and the V segment lost 9 bases, leaving 11 bases of the junction unmatched. The CDR3 is made up of 15 amino acids. Germline V gene lookup returns CDR1 SEHNR and CDR2 FQNEAQ (reference sequence). The TCR sequence derives from a woman between 25 and 40 years old who had recovered from COVID-19. This rearrangement joins TRBV7-9 to TRBJ2-2; 10 nucleotides agree with TRBD1. Material: peripheral blood. The CDR3 sequence: CARTGTGASIGELFF. The CDR3 nucleotides read TGTGCCAGAACCGGGACAGGGGCTTCGATCGGGGAGCTGTTTTTT.